The sample holds a few counts of the clone carrying this TCR beta chain. Its specificity is not known. The source of the sample is a study of T-cell reconstitution after alpha-beta-depleted transplantation in children. V was cut by 4 bases and J by 4 bases, with 19 bases left in between. This CDR3 is built from 16 residues. Germline-derived CDR1 and CDR2 are SGHDN and FVKESK. General study results and limits: After one year, T-cell counts and TCRbeta diversity mostly came from new T cells.

Unique molecular identifiers were incorporated during preparation of the TCRbeta library. One entry per CDR3 protein results from TCRdb running MiXCR on the PCR reads. Among around 450,000 distinct CDR3 sequences listed, 43% were seen once. The clonotype was recovered from a girl aged 2-10 years with aplastic anemia, due to receive a stem cell transplant. The sequences come from PBMCs, collected before TCRalphabeta/CD19-depleted stem cell transplant. This chain joins TRBV14 and TRBJ1-2; D uncertain. The CDR3 DNA reads as TGTGCCAGCAGCCCCCTTAGCCGGGAAGACATCTATGGCTACACCTTC. It is translated as CASSPLSREDIYGYTF.